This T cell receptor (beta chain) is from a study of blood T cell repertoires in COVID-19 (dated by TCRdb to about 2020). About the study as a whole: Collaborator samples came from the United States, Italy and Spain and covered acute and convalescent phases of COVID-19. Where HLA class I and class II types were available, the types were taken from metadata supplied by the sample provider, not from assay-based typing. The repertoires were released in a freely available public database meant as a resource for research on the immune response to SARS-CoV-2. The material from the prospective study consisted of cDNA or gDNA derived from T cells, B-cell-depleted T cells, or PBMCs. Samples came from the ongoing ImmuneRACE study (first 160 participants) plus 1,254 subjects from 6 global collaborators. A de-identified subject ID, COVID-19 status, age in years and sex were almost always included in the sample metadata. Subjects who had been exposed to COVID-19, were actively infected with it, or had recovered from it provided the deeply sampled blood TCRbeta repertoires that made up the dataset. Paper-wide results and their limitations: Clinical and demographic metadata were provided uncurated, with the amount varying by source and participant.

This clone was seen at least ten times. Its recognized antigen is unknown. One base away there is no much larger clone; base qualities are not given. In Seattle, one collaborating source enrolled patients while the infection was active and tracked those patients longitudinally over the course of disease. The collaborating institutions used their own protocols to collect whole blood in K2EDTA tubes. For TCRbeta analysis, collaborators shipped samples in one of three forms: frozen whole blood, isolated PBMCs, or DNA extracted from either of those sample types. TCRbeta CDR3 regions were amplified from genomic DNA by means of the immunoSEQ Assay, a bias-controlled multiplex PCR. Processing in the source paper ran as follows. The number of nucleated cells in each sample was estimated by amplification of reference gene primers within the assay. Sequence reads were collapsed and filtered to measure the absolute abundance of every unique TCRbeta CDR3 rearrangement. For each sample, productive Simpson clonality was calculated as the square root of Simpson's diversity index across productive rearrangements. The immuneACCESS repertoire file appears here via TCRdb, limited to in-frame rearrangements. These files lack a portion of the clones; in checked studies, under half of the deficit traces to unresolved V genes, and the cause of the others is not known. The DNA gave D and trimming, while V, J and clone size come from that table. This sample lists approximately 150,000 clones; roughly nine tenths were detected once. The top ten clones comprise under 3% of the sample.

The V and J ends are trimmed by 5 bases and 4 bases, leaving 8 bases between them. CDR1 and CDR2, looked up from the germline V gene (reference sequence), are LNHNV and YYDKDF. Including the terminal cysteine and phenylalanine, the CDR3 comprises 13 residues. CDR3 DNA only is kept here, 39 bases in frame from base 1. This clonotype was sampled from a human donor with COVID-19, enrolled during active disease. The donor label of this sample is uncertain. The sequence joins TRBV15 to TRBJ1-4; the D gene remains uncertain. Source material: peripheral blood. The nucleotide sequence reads TGTGCCACCAGCCCACGGTTTAATGAAAAACTGTTTTTT. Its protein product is CATSPRFNEKLFF.